This is a list of T cell receptor beta chains from one sample in a study of OX40 agonist ivuxolimab in advanced cancers. TCRdb's table, derived via immunoSEQ multiplex PCR, lists solely in-frame clones and lacks some. The profile shows around 70,000 clones, approximately 78% of them singletons. The sequencing used CD4+ or CD8+ T cells sorted from blood, collected in a trial of the OX40 agonist ivuxolimab. The receptors originated from an adult with an advanced solid tumor such as melanoma, head and neck, liver or kidney cancer. Each CDR3 is given with its conserved first and last residue. The D gene is left open where the match is weak. Clone sizes are given selectively: once, few, many, or a class where the clone is expanded.

clone size: -; D gene: -; V gene: TRBV28; J gene: TRBJ1-5; CDR3 protein: CASSSGNQPQHF; CDR3 DNA: TGTGCCAGCAGTTCCGGGAATCAGCCCCAGCATTTT
clone size: few; D gene: TRBD1; V gene: TRBV5-1; J gene: TRBJ1-6; CDR3 protein: CATRHSGQDNSPLHF; CDR3 DNA: TGCGCCACCCGGCATTCTGGACAGGATAACTCACCCCTCCACTTT
clone size: -; D gene: -; V gene: TRBV28; J gene: TRBJ2-1; CDR3 protein: CASYRARYNEQFF; CDR3 DNA: TGTGCCAGTTACAGGGCCCGCTACAATGAGCAGTTCTTC
clone size: few; D gene: -; V gene: TRBV18; J gene: TRBJ2-2; CDR3 protein: CASSPPEGQNTGELFF; CDR3 DNA: TGTGCCAGCTCACCACCGGAAGGACAGAACACCGGGGAGCTGTTTTTT
clone size: -; D gene: -; V gene: TRBV15; J gene: TRBJ2-1; CDR3 protein: CATSRRLSEINEQFF; CDR3 DNA: TGTGCCACCAGCAGACGTTTAAGCGAGATCAATGAGCAGTTCTTC
clone size: once; D gene: TRBD1; V gene: TRBV5-1; J gene: TRBJ2-5; CDR3 protein: CASSLAGWGQQETQYF; CDR3 DNA: TGCGCCAGCAGCTTGGCGGGGTGGGGACAGCAAGAGACCCAGTACTTC
clone size: -; D gene: -; V gene: TRBV1; J gene: TRBJ2-1; CDR3 protein: CTSSTRLAGDNEQFF; CDR3 DNA: TGCACCAGCAGCACACGACTAGCGGGGGACAATGAGCAGTTCTTC
clone size: -; D gene: -; V gene: TRBV6-6; J gene: TRBJ2-3; CDR3 protein: CASRYEPGSTDTQYF; CDR3 DNA: TGTGCCAGCAGATACGAACCGGGATCTACAGATACGCAGTATTTT
clone size: -; D gene: -; V gene: TRBV7-3; J gene: TRBJ1-2; CDR3 protein: CASSLDSYGYTF; CDR3 DNA: TGTGCCAGCAGCTTGGACAGCTATGGCTACACCTTC
clone size: -; D gene: -; V gene: TRBV29-1; J gene: TRBJ1-5; CDR3 protein: CSVEDKGGEPQHF; CDR3 DNA: TGCAGCGTTGAAGATAAGGGCGGAGAGCCCCAGCATTTT
clone size: -; D gene: TRBD1; V gene: TRBV5-4; J gene: TRBJ1-2; CDR3 protein: CASSRLQGDYGYTF; CDR3 DNA: TGTGCCAGCAGCCGTTTACAGGGGGACTATGGCTACACCTTC
clone size: -; D gene: -; V gene: TRBV9; J gene: TRBJ1-4; CDR3 protein: CASSAGVQGGEKLFF; CDR3 DNA: TGTGCCAGCAGCGCCGGGGTACAGGGAGGCGAAAAACTGTTTTTT
clone size: -; D gene: -; V gene: TRBV27; J gene: TRBJ1-1; CDR3 protein: CASSLDIMNTEAFF; CDR3 DNA: TGTGCCAGCAGTCTGGACATCATGAACACTGAAGCTTTCTTT
clone size: -; D gene: -; V gene: TRBV11-2; J gene: TRBJ2-5; CDR3 protein: CASSLGFRGGSSETQYF; CDR3 DNA: TGTGCCAGCAGCTTAGGGTTTAGGGGTGGTTCGTCGGAGACCCAGTACTTC
clone size: -; D gene: -; V gene: TRBV2; J gene: TRBJ2-3; CDR3 protein: CASSIERASFDYTQYF; CDR3 DNA: TGTGCCAGCAGCATAGAGAGGGCTAGCTTTGACTATACGCAGTATTTT
clone size: few; D gene: -; V gene: TRBV11-2; J gene: TRBJ1-6; CDR3 protein: CASSLDNNSPLHF; CDR3 DNA: TGTGCCAGCAGCTTAGACAATAATTCACCCCTCCACTTT
clone size: once; D gene: -; V gene: TRBV6-5; J gene: TRBJ1-6; CDR3 protein: CASAGAYNSPLHF; CDR3 DNA: TGTGCCAGCGCAGGGGCCTATAATTCACCCCTCCACTTT
clone size: -; D gene: -; V gene: TRBV2; J gene: TRBJ2-3; CDR3 protein: CASFVQITADTQYF; CDR3 DNA: TGTGCCAGCTTTGTACAAATAACAGCAGATACGCAGTATTTT
clone size: -; D gene: TRBD1; V gene: TRBV28; J gene: TRBJ1-5; CDR3 protein: CASSFRDSHQPQHF; CDR3 DNA: TGTGCCAGCAGTTTTAGGGACAGCCATCAGCCCCAGCATTTT
clone size: -; D gene: -; V gene: TRBV4-1; J gene: TRBJ2-5; CDR3 protein: CASSPRELQETQYF; CDR3 DNA: TGCGCCAGCAGCCCCAGAGAGTTACAAGAGACCCAGTACTTC
clone size: -; D gene: -; V gene: TRBV19; J gene: TRBJ2-7; CDR3 protein: CASSTRGGQEYSYEQYF; CDR3 DNA: TGTGCCAGTAGTACACGCGGGGGACAGGAATACTCCTACGAGCAGTACTTC
clone size: -; D gene: -; V gene: TRBV28; J gene: TRBJ1-1; CDR3 protein: CASRKQGSTEAFF; CDR3 DNA: TGTGCCAGCAGGAAACAGGGAAGCACTGAAGCTTTCTTT
clone size: -; D gene: TRBD1; V gene: TRBV9; J gene: TRBJ2-2; CDR3 protein: CASSDPTQGSTNTGELFF; CDR3 DNA: TGTGCCAGCAGCGATCCGACACAGGGGAGTACGAACACCGGGGAGCTGTTTTTT
clone size: -; D gene: -; V gene: TRBV19; J gene: TRBJ2-5; CDR3 protein: CASSNRAITITQETQYF; CDR3 DNA: TGTGCCAGTAGTAACAGGGCAATTACGATCACGCAAGAGACCCAGTACTTC
clone size: -; D gene: TRBD1; V gene: TRBV28; J gene: TRBJ2-7; CDR3 protein: CASSSTGQGYEQYF; CDR3 DNA: TGTGCCAGCAGTTCCACGGGACAGGGCTACGAGCAGTACTTC
clone size: once; D gene: -; V gene: TRBV2; J gene: TRBJ2-7; CDR3 protein: CASRRTYEQYF; CDR3 DNA: TGTGCCAGCAGGAGGACATACGAGCAGTACTTC
clone size: few; D gene: TRBD2; V gene: TRBV15; J gene: TRBJ2-1; CDR3 protein: CATSREGGQGLAGADNEQFF; CDR3 DNA: TGTGCCACCAGCAGAGAGGGAGGTCAAGGACTAGCGGGGGCCGACAATGAGCAGTTCTTC
clone size: -; D gene: -; V gene: TRBV4-1; J gene: TRBJ2-7; CDR3 protein: CASSQELRYEQYF; CDR3 DNA: TGCGCCAGCAGCCAAGAGCTTAGGTACGAGCAGTACTTC
clone size: -; D gene: TRBD2; V gene: TRBV19; J gene: TRBJ2-1; CDR3 protein: CASGSGGSYNEQFF; CDR3 DNA: TGTGCCAGTGGTAGCGGGGGTTCCTACAATGAGCAGTTCTTC
clone size: -; D gene: -; V gene: TRBV7-9; J gene: TRBJ2-7; CDR3 protein: CASSRDTTYEQYF; CDR3 DNA: TGTGCCAGCAGCAGGGACACCACCTACGAGCAGTACTTC
clone size: -; D gene: -; V gene: TRBV10-3; J gene: TRBJ2-7; CDR3 protein: CAISESNGYEQYF; CDR3 DNA: TGTGCCATCAGTGAGTCGAACGGCTACGAGCAGTACTTC
clone size: -; D gene: -; V gene: TRBV11-2; J gene: TRBJ2-3; CDR3 protein: CASSLGGTTDTQYF; CDR3 DNA: TGTGCCAGCAGCTTGGGGGGCACCACAGATACGCAGTATTTT
clone size: -; D gene: TRBD1; V gene: TRBV28; J gene: TRBJ1-2; CDR3 protein: CASSPTGQGSGYTF; CDR3 DNA: TGTGCCAGCAGTCCGACGGGACAGGGGAGCGGCTACACCTTC
clone size: -; D gene: TRBD2; V gene: TRBV2; J gene: TRBJ2-3; CDR3 protein: CASSLREGKQYF; CDR3 DNA: TGTGCCAGCAGTCTGCGGGAGGGGAAGCAGTATTTT
clone size: -; D gene: -; V gene: TRBV27; J gene: TRBJ2-3; CDR3 protein: CASSLFAGRRTDTQYF; CDR3 DNA: TGTGCCAGCAGTTTATTTGCGGGTAGGCGTACAGATACGCAGTATTTT
clone size: -; D gene: -; V gene: TRBV5-4; J gene: TRBJ1-2; CDR3 protein: CASSLDTSGYTF; CDR3 DNA: TGTGCCAGCAGCTTGGACACGAGTGGCTACACCTTC
clone size: -; D gene: TRBD2; V gene: TRBV19; J gene: TRBJ2-7; CDR3 protein: CASPCPTSGRPQYEQYF; CDR3 DNA: TGTGCCAGTCCCTGCCCTACTAGCGGGAGGCCCCAATACGAGCAGTACTTC
clone size: -; D gene: -; V gene: TRBV13; J gene: TRBJ1-1; CDR3 protein: CASSLGGTSKGAFF; CDR3 DNA: TGTGCCAGCAGCTTAGGGGGGACCTCAAAAGGAGCTTTCTTT
clone size: -; D gene: -; V gene: TRBV7-8; J gene: TRBJ2-1; CDR3 protein: CASSLATGRFNEQFF; CDR3 DNA: TGTGCCAGCAGCTTAGCGACCGGGAGATTTAATGAGCAGTTCTTC
clone size: -; D gene: -; V gene: TRBV4-1; J gene: TRBJ2-7; CDR3 protein: CASSQEGSREQYF; CDR3 DNA: TGCGCCAGCAGCCAAGAAGGGTCCCGCGAGCAGTACTTC
clone size: -; D gene: -; V gene: TRBV14; J gene: TRBJ2-5; CDR3 protein: CASSQGLARETQYF; CDR3 DNA: TGTGCCAGCAGCCAAGGCCTAGCGAGGGAGACCCAGTACTTC
clone size: -; D gene: -; V gene: TRBV4-3; J gene: TRBJ1-2; CDR3 protein: CASSRGTGSGGYTF; CDR3 DNA: TGCGCCAGCAGCCGGGGAACAGGGAGTGGTGGCTACACCTTC
clone size: -; D gene: -; V gene: TRBV6-1; J gene: TRBJ1-2; CDR3 protein: CASSEIPGDGGYTF; CDR3 DNA: TGTGCCAGCAGTGAAATACCAGGGGACGGTGGCTACACCTTC